The TCR beta chain under discussion was sequenced for a study of shared clonotypes between healthy human individuals. This table comes from immunoSEQ multiplex PCR, and its TCRdb copy is limited to in-frame clones, with some not included. There are a few million clones in the sample; 85% to 95% occur only once, and around 0.4% lies in the top ten. Trimming took off 8 bases at V and 0 bases at J, with 14 bases between the two ends. There are 14 residues in the CDR3. Germline V gives CDR1 ENHRY, CDR2 SYGVKD. Donors, healthy HIV-negative adults, lacked recent acute infections or vaccinations. The sample was naive CD4+ T cells from PBMCs. The subset was: CD45RA+ positively selected. This sequence was found in a man younger than 35 in good health. Some clones in this sample may be carry-over from other donors' samples. J is TRBJ2-7 and V is TRBV10-3; no reliable D call. The CDR3 DNA sequence: TGTGCCATCCGGACGGATTCTAGCTCCTACGAGCAGTACTTC. Protein sequence: CAIRTDSSSYEQYF.